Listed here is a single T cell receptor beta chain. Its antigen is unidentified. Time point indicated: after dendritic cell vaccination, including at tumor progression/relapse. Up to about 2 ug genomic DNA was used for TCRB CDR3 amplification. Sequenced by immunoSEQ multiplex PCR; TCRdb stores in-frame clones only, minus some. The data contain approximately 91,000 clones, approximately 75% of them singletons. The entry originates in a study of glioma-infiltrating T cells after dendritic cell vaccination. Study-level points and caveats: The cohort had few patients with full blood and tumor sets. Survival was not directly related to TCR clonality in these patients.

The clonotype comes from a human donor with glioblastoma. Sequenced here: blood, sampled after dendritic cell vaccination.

The CDR3 DNA reads TGTGCCAGCAGCGGGTTGGGAGGGCCCACCGGGGAGCTGTTTTTT. Translating it yields CASSGLGGPTGELFF. This sequence joins TRBV9 and TRBJ2-2; 7 bases map to TRBD2. This CDR3 is 15 amino acids long. From germline, CDR1 is SGDLS and CDR2 YYNGEE. The trim removed 3 bases at V and 4 bases at J, leaving 6 bases unmatched.